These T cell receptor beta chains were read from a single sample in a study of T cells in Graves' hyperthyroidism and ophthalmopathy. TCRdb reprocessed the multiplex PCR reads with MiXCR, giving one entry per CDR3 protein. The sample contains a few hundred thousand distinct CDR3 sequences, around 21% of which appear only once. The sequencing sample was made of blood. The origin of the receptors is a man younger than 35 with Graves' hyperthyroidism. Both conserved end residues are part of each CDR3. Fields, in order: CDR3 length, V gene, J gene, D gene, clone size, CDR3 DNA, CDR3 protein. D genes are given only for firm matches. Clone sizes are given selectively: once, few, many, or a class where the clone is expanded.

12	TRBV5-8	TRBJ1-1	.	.	TGTGCCAGCAGCCTGTTTAGGGGTGAAGCTTTCTTT	CASSLFRGEAFF
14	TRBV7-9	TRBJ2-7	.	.	TGTGCCAGCAGCCAATACGAGAAAACGAGGGAGCAGTACTTC	CASSQYEKTREQYF
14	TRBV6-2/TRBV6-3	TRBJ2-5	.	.	TGTGCCAGCAGTCGGGAGACACGACAAGAGACCCAGTACTTC	CASSRETRQETQYF
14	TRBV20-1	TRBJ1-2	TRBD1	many	TGCAGTGCTAGAGTCAGACAGGGTTTATTTGGCTACACCTTC	CSARVRQGLFGYTF
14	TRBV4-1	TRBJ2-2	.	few	TGCGCCAGCAGCTCACGAACGAACACCGGGGAGCTGTTTTTT	CASSSRTNTGELFF
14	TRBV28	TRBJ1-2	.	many	TGTGCCAGCAGTTTATACGCCAGAAGCTATGGCTACACCTTC	CASSLYARSYGYTF
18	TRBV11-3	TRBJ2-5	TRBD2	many	TGTGCCAGCAGCTCCCTTCTCCAGCGGGGGGCGCCGCAAGAGACCCAGTACTTC	CASSSLLQRGAPQETQYF
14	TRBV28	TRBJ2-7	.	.	TGTGCCAGCAGTAATCAAGGTCAATCCTACGAGCAGTACTTC	CASSNQGQSYEQYF
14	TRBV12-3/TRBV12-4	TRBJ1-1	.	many	TGTGCCAGCAGTATTGCAGGGGTGAACACTGAAGCTTTCTTT	CASSIAGVNTEAFF
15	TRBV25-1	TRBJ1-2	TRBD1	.	TGTGCCAGCAGAGGGGGGGGACAGCCCTCTATTGGCTACACCTTC	CASRGGGQPSIGYTF
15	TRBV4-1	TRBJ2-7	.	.	TGCGCCAGCAGCCAAGAAGTCCGCCAAATCTACGAGCAGTACTTC	CASSQEVRQIYEQYF
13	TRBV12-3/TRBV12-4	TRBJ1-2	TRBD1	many	TGTGCCAGCAGTTCCCAGGGGGCAAACGGCTACACCTTC	CASSSQGANGYTF
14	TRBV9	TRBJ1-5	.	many	TGTGCCAGCAGCGTAGGACAGGGCAATCAGCCCCAGCATTTT	CASSVGQGNQPQHF
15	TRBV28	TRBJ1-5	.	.	TGTGCCAGCAGAGCCCCCGGACGGGACGATCAGCCCCAGCATTTT	CASRAPGRDDQPQHF
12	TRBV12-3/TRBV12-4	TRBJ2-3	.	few	TGTGCCAGCAGTTTGACACAGGGAGTCCAGTATTTT	CASSLTQGVQYF
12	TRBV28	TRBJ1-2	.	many	TGTGCCAGCAAACGTTTGACTTATGGCTACACCTTC	CASKRLTYGYTF
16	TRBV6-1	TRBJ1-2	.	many	TGTGCCAGCAGTCCCCCCGGGTGGGGGTTATCTTATGGCTACACCTTC	CASSPPGWGLSYGYTF
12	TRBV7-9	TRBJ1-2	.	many	TGTGCCAGCAGCCCCGGGGGGCACGGCTACACCTTC	CASSPGGHGYTF
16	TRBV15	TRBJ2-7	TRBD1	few	TGTGCCACCAGCAGAGAGTCCGGGACAGGCGGCTACGAGCAGTACTTC	CATSRESGTGGYEQYF
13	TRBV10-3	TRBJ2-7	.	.	TGTGCCATCAGTGGGCAGGGGCCCTACGAGCAGTACTTC	CAISGQGPYEQYF
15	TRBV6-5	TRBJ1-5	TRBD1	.	TGTGCCAGCAGCTATGGACAGGCCTACAATCAGCCCCAGCATTTT	CASSYGQAYNQPQHF
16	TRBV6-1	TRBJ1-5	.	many	TGTGCCAGCAGTGAAATCGGGGGGCTAAACAATCAGCCCCAGCATTTT	CASSEIGGLNNQPQHF
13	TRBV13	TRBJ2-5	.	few	TGTGCCAGCGGCTTAGTGGCTCTGGAGACCCAGTACTTC	CASGLVALETQYF
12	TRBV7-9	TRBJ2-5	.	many	TGTGCCAGCAGCGGGAGAGAAGAGACCCAGTACTTC	CASSGREETQYF
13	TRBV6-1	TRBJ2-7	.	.	TGTGCCACCACCGAAACAGGGCACTACGAGCAGTACTTC	CATTETGHYEQYF
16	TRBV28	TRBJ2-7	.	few	TGTGCCAGCAGCCGTTATGACAGGTTCTCCTCCTACGAGCAGTACTTC	CASSRYDRFSSYEQYF
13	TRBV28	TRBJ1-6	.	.	TGTGCCAGCAGGGGACAATATAATTCACCCCTCCACTTT	CASRGQYNSPLHF
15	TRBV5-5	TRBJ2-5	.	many	TGTGCCAGCAGCTTCGGGTTAGAGGATATGGAGACCCAGTACTTC	CASSFGLEDMETQYF
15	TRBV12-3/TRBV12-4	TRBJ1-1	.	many	TGTGCCAGCAGTCGAACAGGGATGGTGAACACTGAAGCTTTCTTT	CASSRTGMVNTEAFF
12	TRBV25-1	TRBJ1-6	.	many	TGTGCCAGCAGTGTCCAGGGTTCACCCCTCCACTTT	CASSVQGSPLHF
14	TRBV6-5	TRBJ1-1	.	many	TGTGCCAGCAGTTACTGGGGGGGACGGGAGGGAGCTTTCTTT	CASSYWGGREGAFF
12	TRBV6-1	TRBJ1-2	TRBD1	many	TGTGCCAGCGGGGGACAGGTGTCTGGCTACACCTTC	CASGGQVSGYTF
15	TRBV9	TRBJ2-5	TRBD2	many	TGTGCCAGCAGCGTAGGTCGGCGGGGGGGAGAGACCCAGTACTTC	CASSVGRRGGETQYF
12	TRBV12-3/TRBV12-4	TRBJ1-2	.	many	TGTGCCAGCAGTACGAGCGGGGCCGGCTACACCTTC	CASSTSGAGYTF
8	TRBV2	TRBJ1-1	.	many	TGTGCCAGCACTGAAGCTTTCTTT	CASTEAFF
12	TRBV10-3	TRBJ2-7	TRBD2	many	TGTGCCATCATGGCTCCGGGGGGCGAGCAGTACTTC	CAIMAPGGEQYF
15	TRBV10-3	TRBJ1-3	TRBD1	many	TGTGCCATCAGACAGGGGGGCCTCGCTGGAAACACCATATATTTT	CAIRQGGLAGNTIYF
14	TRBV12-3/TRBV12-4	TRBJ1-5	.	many	TGTGCCAGCAGTTTAGAAGGTACGGGTCAGCCCCAGCATTTT	CASSLEGTGQPQHF
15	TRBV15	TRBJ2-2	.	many	TGTGCCACCAGCAGAGAAGCGGGACACCCCCGGGAGCTGTTTTTT	CATSREAGHPRELFF
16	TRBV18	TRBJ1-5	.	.	TGTGCCAGCTCAACTTCCGGGACGGCGAGCAATCAGCCCCAGCATTTT	CASSTSGTASNQPQHF
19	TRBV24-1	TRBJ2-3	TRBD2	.	TGTGCCACCAGTGATCCCCGGCGAAGCGGGGTCCCGCCGGAAGATGCGCAGTATTTT	CATSDPRRSGVPPEDAQYF
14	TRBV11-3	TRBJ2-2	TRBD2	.	TGTGCCAGCAGGGGACTAGAGGGAGCCGGGGAGCTGTTTTTT	CASRGLEGAGELFF
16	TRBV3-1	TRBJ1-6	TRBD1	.	TGTGCCAGCAGCCAATTCCTCGGACAGGGAGATTCACCCCTCCACTTT	CASSQFLGQGDSPLHF
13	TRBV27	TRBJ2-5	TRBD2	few	TGTGCCAGCAGGGCGCGGGAGGAAGAGACCCAGTACTTC	CASRAREEETQYF
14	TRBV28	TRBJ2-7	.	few	TGTGCCAGCAATCGGGTGGACACAGCCTACGAGCAGTACTTC	CASNRVDTAYEQYF
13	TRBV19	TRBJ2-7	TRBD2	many	TGTGCCAGCAGCCCAGCGGGAAACTACGAGCAGTACTTC	CASSPAGNYEQYF
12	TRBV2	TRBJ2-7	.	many	TGTGCCAGCACTATAGGACCCTACGAGCAGTACTTC	CASTIGPYEQYF
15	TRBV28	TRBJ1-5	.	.	TGTGCCAGCAGCCCGGCGGGGAGAAGCAATCAGCCCCAGCATTTT	CASSPAGRSNQPQHF
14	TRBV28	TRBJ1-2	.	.	TGTGCCAGCAGTTCCTTCGACACCATCTATGGCTACACCTTC	CASSSFDTIYGYTF
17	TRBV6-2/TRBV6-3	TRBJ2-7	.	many	TGTGCCAGCAGTTACTCCTCCGTCCGGCGCAGCTCCTACGAGCAGTACTTC	CASSYSSVRRSSYEQYF
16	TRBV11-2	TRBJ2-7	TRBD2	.	TGTGCCAGCAGCTTAGATGGGGGAGGGAGGCCCTACGAGCAGTACTTC	CASSLDGGGRPYEQYF
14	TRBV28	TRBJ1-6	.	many	TGTGCCAGCAGTTCCGTATCCTATAATTCACCCCTCCACTTT	CASSSVSYNSPLHF
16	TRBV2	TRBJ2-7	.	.	TGTGCCAGCAGTGAATCCCCAATGCGCAGGGTTGCCGAGCAGTACTTC	CASSESPMRRVAEQYF
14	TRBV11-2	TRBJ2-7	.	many	TGTGCCAGCAGCGCGCCGACTCGCACCTACGAGCAGTACTTC	CASSAPTRTYEQYF
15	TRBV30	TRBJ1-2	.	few	TGTGCCTGGAGTGTACGACAGTTGCTTCACTATGGCTACACCTTC	CAWSVRQLLHYGYTF
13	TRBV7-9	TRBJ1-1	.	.	TGTGCCAGCAGCTCTCCCCTGAACACTGAAGCTTTCTTT	CASSSPLNTEAFF